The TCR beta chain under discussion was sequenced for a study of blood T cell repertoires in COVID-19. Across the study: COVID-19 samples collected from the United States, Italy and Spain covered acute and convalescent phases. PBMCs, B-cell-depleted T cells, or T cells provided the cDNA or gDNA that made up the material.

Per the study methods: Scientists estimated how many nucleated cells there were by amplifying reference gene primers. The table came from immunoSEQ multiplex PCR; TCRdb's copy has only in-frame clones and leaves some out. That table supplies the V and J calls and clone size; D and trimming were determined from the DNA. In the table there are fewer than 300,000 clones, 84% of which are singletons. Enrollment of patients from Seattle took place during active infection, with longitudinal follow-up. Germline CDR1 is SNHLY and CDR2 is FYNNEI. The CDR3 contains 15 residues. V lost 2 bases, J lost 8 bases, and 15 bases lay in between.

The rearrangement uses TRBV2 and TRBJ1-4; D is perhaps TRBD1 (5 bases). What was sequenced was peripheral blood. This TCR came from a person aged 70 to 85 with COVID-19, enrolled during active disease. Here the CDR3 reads CASSERASGGEKLFF. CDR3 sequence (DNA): TGTGCCAGCAGTGAACGAGCCAGCGGGGGGGAAAAACTGTTTTTT.